A selection of T cell receptor beta chains follows, all from one sample in a study of vaccination and CD4 T cells after COVID-19. Their antigens are not known. TCRdb analysed the PCR reads with MiXCR anew, one entry per CDR3 protein. The sample includes 5,600 or so distinct CDR3 sequences, about 30% of them seen just once. Source: CD4+ T cells from blood, cultured in vitro, taken after SARS-CoV-2 vaccination. These receptors came from a human donor who had recovered from COVID-19. CDR3s include the opening cysteine and the closing phenylalanine or tryptophan.

>TRBV20-1
CSAPGTGPNSPLHF
>TRBV7-8
CASSSGQGNSPLHF
>TRBV18
CASSPGNCEQYF
>TRBV27
CASSSVWGGEGQPQHF
>TRBV7-2
CASSLERDDTQYF
>TRBV6-5
CASSYGGRQGQLAGAHEQYF
>TRBV27
CASSTRTSGNTQYF
>TRBV24-1
CATSSPDSTADYTF
>TRBV28
CASSLGGSNYGYTF
>TRBV7-9
CASSSRGDTEAFF
>TRBV19
CASSIDLAGGTQYF
>TRBV11-1
CASSLRGLDGYTF
>TRBV20-1
CSARPSREASIGYTF
>TRBV7-9
CASSLGSPVRNEQFF
>TRBV6-5
CASSSLGGQETQYF
>TRBV20-1
CSARGLAGLQETQYF
>TRBV20-1
CSARAHGALYEQYF
>TRBV6-1
CASITPRGLGSETQYF
>TRBV7-9
CASSLGRGATEAFF
>TRBV6-4
CASSVEGNSNTGELFF
>TRBV20-1
CSANGGVGTQYF
>TRBV5-1
CASSPESVKETQYF
>TRBV20-1
CSARLGDYGYTF
>TRBV4-2
CASSQAAASVGEQYF
>TRBV6-1
CASIGGYGYTF
>TRBV27
CASSSSGGRYEQYF
>TRBV6-1
CASSRVGGQGYEQYF
>TRBV6-5
CASSYSGGPTYEQYF
>TRBV10-3
CAISEGGWAYEQYF
>TRBV6-5
CASSYSSGSWNTEAFF
>TRBV5-5
CASRRDSGDNSPLHF
>TRBV7-2
CASPPSLGGFNQPQHF
>TRBV6-1
CASRTDRGSRFDTEAFF
>TRBV7-2
CASSLGAHLTDTQYF
>TRBV28
CASSDSTSLNQPQHF
>TRBV6-1
CASRREEPQHF
>TRBV20-1
CSARDEGRGGKDTQYF
>TRBV7-2
CASSLLATVTYEQYF
>TRBV7-8
CASSLGPRGVVRTQQETQYF
>TRBV6-5
CASSYSPFRLPSQPQHF
>TRBV20-1
CSGVRRGGGNYNEQFF
>TRBV7-9
CASGLEVSGSNGYTF
>TRBV4-3
CASSQDTGGETQYF
>TRBV6-1
CASKSSGRNKGGQFF
>TRBV20-1
CSAAWTSYEQYF
>TRBV19
CASSDQQGGNIQYF
>TRBV6-1
CASSRDGGNYGYTF
>TRBV7-9
CASSPRQDRRWNTEAFF
>TRBV11-3
CASSLAGTNSPLHF
>TRBV7-8
CASSSHRGRSNVLTF
>TRBV28
CASSLDTRGWETQYF
>TRBV7-8
CASIRGPGWDEQYF
>TRBV7-7
CASSLGAFGTGGRGGYTF
>TRBV10-3
CAISQDNQPQHF
>TRBV7-2
CASSYDRVQETQYF
>TRBV7-2
CASSLGNLKAFF